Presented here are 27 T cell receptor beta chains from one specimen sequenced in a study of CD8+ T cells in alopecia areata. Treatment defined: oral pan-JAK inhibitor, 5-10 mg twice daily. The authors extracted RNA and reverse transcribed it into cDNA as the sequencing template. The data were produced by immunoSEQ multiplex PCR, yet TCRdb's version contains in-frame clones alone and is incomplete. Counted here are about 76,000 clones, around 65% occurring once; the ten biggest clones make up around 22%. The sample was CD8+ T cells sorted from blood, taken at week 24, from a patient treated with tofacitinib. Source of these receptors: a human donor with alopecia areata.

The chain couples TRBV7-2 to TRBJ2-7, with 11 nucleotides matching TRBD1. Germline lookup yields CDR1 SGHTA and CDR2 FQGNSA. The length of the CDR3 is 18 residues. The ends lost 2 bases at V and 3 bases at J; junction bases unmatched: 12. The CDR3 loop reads CASSLPRGTGGNDYEQYF. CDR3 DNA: TGTGCCAGCAGCTTACCCCGTGGGACAGGGGGTAACGACTACGAGCAGTACTTC.

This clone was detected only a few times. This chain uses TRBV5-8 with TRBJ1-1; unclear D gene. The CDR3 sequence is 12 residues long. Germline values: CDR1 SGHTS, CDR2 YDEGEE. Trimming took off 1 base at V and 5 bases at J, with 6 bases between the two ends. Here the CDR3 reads CASSLRITEAFF. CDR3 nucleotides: TGTGCCAGCAGCTTGAGAATTACTGAAGCTTTCTTT.

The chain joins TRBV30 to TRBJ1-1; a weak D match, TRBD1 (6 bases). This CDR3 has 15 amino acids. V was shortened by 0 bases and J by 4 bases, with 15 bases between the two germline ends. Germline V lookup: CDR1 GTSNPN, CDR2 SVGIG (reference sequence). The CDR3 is CAWSVLGGVGTEAFF. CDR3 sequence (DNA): TGTGCCTGGAGTGTACTTGGGGGCGTAGGCACTGAAGCTTTCTTT.

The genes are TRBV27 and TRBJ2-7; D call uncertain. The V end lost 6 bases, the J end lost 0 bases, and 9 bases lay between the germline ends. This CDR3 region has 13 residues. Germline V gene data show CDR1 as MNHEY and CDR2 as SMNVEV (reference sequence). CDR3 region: CASRSDISYEQYF. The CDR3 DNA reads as TGTGCCAGCAGATCTGACATCTCCTACGAGCAGTACTTC.

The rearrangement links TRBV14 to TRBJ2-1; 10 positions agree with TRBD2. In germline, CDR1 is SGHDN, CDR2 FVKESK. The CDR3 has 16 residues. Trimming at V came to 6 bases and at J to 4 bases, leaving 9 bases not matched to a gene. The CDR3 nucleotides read TGTGCCAGCAGAATATCTAGCGGGAGCCAGTACAATGAGCAGTTCTTC. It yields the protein CASRISSGSQYNEQFF. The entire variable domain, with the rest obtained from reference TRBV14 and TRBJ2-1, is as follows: EAGVTQFPSHSVIEKGQTVTLRCDPISGHDNLYWYRRVMGKEIKFLLHFVKESKQDESGMPNNRFLAERTGGTYSTLKVQPAELEDSGVYFCASRISSGSQYNEQFFGPGTRLTVL.

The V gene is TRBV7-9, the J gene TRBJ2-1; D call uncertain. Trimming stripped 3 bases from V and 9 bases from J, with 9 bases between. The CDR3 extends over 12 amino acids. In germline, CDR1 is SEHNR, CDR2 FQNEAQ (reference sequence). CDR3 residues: CASSFLSGEQFF. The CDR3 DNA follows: TGTGCCAGCAGCTTTTTATCGGGTGAGCAGTTCTTC.

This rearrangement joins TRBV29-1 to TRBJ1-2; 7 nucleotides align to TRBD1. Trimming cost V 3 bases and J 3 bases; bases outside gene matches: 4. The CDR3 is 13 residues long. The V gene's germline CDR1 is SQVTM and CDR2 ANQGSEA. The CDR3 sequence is CSVDRGAYYGYTF. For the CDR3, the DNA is TGCAGCGTTGACAGGGGGGCCTACTATGGCTACACCTTC.

The CDR3: CASSEGLAGDTQYF. The CDR3 nucleotides are TGTGCCAGCAGCGAAGGACTAGCTGGAGATACGCAGTATTTT. The rearrangement joins TRBV9 to TRBJ2-3; 8 nucleotides agree with TRBD2. This CDR3 is built from 14 residues. The germline gives CDR1 SGDLS, CDR2 YYNGEE. J was trimmed by 5 bases and V by 3 bases; bases with no gene match: 5. Variable domain in full (rest from reference TRBV9 and TRBJ2-3): DSGVTQTPKHLITATGQRVTLRCSPRSGDLSVYWYQQSLDQGLQFLIQYYNGEERAKGNILERFSAQQFPDLHSELNLSSLELGDSALYFCASSEGLAGDTQYFGPGTRLTVL.

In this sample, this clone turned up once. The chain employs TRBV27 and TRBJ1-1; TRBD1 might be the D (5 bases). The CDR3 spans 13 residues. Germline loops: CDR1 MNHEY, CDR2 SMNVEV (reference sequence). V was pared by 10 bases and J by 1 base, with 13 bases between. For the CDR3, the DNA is TGTGCCACCCGAGCGGGACGGAACACTGAAGCTTTCTTT. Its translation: CATRAGRNTEAFF.

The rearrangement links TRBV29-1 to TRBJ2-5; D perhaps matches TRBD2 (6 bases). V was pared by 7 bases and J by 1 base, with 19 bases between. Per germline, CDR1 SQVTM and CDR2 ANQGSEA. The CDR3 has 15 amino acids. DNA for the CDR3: TGCAGCGGAGCAAGCGGGCTCTCTTTCCAAGAGACCCAGTACTTC. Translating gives CSGASGLSFQETQYF.

CDR3 DNA sequence: TGTGCCAGCTTGCAGGGCCAGACGAACACTGAAGCTTTCTTT. This encodes CASLQGQTNTEAFF. The rearrangement links TRBV28 to TRBJ1-1, with TRBD1 as a possible D gene (5 bases). Trimming cost V 8 bases and J 1 base, with 14 bases left between them. The CDR3 loop spans 14 amino acids. Germline lookup yields CDR1 MDHEN and CDR2 SYDVKM.

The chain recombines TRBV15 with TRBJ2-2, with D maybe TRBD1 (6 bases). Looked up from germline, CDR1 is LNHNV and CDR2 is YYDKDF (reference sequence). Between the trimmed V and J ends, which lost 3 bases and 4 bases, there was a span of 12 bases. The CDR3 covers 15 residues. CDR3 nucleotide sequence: TGTGCCACCAGCAGTTGGACAGAGGCCACCGGGGAGCTGTTTTTT. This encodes CATSSWTEATGELFF.

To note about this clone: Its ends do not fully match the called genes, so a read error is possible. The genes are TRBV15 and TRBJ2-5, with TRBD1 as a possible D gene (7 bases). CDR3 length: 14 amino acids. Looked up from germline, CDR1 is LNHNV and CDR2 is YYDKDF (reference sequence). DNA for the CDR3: TGTGCCACCAGCGGGGGGACAGACCACGAGACCCAGTACTTC. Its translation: CATSGGTDHETQYF.

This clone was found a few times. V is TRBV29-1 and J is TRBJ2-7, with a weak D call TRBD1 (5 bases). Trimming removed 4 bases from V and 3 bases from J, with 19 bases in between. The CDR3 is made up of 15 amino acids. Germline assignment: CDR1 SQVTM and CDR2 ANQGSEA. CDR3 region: CSVVQGTSLLYEQYF. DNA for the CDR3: TGCAGCGTTGTGCAGGGTACCTCCCTCCTCTACGAGCAGTACTTC.

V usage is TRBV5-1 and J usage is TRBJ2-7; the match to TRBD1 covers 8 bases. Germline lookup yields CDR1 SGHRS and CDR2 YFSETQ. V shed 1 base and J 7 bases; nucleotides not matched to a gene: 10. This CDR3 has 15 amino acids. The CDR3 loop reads CASSLNRQGANEQYF. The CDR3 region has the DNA TGCGCCAGCAGCTTGAATCGGCAGGGGGCGAATGAGCAGTACTTC.

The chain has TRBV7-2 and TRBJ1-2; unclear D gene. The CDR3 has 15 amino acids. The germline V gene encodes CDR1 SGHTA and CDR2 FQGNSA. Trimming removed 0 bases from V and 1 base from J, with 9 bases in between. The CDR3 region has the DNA TGTGCCAGCAGCTTAGCGGCGCAGATTAACTATGGCTACACCTTC. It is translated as CASSLAAQINYGYTF.

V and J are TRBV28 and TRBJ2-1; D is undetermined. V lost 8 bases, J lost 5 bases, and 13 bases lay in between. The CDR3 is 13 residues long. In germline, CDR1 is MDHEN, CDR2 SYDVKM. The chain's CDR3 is CASSVVSHNEQFF. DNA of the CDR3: TGTGCCAGCTCGGTAGTATCCCACAATGAGCAGTTCTTC.

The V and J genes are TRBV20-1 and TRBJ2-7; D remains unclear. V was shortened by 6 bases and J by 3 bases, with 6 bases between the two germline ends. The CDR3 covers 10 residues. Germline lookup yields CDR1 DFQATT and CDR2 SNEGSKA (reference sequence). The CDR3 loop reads CSAKDYEQYF. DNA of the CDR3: TGCAGTGCCAAGGACTACGAGCAGTACTTC.

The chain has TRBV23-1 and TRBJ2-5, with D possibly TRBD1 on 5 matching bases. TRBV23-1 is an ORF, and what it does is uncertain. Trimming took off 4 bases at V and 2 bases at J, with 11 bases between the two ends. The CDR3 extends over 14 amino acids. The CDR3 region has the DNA TGCGCCAGCAGTCTACAGGTCGCTCAAGAGACCCAGTACTTC. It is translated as CASSLQVAQETQYF.

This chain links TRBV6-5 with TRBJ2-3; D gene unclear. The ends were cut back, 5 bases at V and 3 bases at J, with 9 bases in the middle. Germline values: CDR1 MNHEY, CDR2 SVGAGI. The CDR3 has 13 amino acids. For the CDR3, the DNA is TGTGCCAGCAGTAATATGGAGACAGATACGCAGTATTTT. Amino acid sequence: CASSNMETDTQYF.

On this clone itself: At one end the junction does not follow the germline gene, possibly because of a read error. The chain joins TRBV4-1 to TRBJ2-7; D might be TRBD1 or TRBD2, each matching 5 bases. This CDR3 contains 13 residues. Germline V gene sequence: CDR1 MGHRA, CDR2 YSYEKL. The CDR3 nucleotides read TGCGCCAGCAGCCAAGGGGCCGGGACCCGTTATCTCTTC. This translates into CASSQGAGTRYLF.

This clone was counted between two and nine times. The CDR3 is CASSRGAGVNEQFF. In DNA form, the CDR3 reads TGCGCCAGCAGCCGGGGAGCGGGAGTCAATGAGCAGTTCTTC. J is TRBJ2-1 and V is TRBV4-3; TRBD2 matches at 8 bases. The trim removed 4 bases at V and 6 bases at J, leaving 5 bases unmatched. This CDR3 has 14 residues. Per the germline V gene, CDR1 is LGHNA and CDR2 is YSLEER.

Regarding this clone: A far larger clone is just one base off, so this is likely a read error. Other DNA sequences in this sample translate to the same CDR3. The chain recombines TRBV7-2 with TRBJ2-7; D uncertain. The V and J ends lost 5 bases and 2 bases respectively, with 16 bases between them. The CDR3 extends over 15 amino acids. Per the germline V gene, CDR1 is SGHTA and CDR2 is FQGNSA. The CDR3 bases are TGTGCCAGCAGCCAAGAGAGGCACAGTACCTACGAGCAGTACTTC. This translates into CASSQERHSTYEQYF.

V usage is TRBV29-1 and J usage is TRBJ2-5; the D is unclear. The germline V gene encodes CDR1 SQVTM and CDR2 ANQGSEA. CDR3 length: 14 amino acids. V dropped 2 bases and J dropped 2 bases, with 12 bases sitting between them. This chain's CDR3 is CSVELVLGQETQYF. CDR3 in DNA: TGCAGCGTTGAATTAGTGCTGGGTCAAGAGACCCAGTACTTC.

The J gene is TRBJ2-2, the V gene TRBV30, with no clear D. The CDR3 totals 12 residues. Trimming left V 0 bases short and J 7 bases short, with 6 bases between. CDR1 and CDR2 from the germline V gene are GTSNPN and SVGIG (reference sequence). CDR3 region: CAWSVGFGELFF. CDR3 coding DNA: TGTGCCTGGAGTGTGGGGTTCGGGGAGCTGTTTTTT.

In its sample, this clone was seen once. The CDR3 DNA reads TGTGCCAGCAGTTCCGGGACAGGGGGCTTCAATGAGCAGTTCTTC. Translated, it gives CASSSGTGGFNEQFF. The J gene is TRBJ2-1, the V gene TRBV5-6; 12 bases are a match to TRBD1. The V gene's germline CDR1 is SGHDT and CDR2 YYEEEE. V shed 5 bases and J 6 bases; nucleotides not matched to a gene: 6. The CDR3 runs 15 residues.

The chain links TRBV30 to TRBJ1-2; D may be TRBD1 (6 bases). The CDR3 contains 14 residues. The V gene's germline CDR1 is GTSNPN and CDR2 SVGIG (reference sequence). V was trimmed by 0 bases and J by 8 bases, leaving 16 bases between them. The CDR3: CAWSVMGAVVGYTF. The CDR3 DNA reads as TGTGCCTGGAGTGTCATGGGGGCTGTTGTGGGCTACACCTTC. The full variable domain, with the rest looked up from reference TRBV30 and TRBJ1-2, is SQTIHQWPATLVQPVGSPLSLECTVEGTSNPNLYWYRQAAGRGLQLLFYSVGIGQISSEVPQNLSASRPQDRQFILSSKKLLLSDSGFYLCAWSVMGAVVGYTFGSGTRLTVV.